Only a few counts were recorded for the clone carrying this T cell receptor beta chain. The antigen is unknown. In germline, CDR1 is DFQATT, CDR2 SNEGSKA (reference sequence). The CDR3 covers 14 residues. Trimming took off 4 bases at V and 5 bases at J, with 16 bases between the two ends. This specimen comes from a study of blood T cells in healthy people across ages. Isolation of PBMCs gave at least 7 million cells per sample. Together with a sample-barcoded 5' primer, a J-beta primer mix was included in a second PCR lasting roughly 6 to 12 cycles. TCRdb re-analysed the 5' RACE reads in MiXCR, keeping a single row per CDR3 protein. The sample lists approximately 1.5 million distinct CDR3 sequences, approximately 39% seen once, with over 3.5% in the top ten. Study-wide results and limits: In older individuals, TCR beta diversity per million T cells was lower, falling roughly linearly with age.

This sequence was found in a woman between 18 and 29 years old in good health. The source material was blood. The V and J genes are TRBV20-1 and TRBJ2-3; D is possibly TRBD2 (5 bases). The CDR3 sequence: CSAIHSAGGDTQYF. CDR3 DNA: TGCAGTGCTATACACAGCGCGGGCGGAGATACGCAGTATTTT.